This entry lists 20 T cell receptor beta chains sequenced from one sample in a study of control samples from healthy donors and cancer patients. The data were produced by immunoSEQ multiplex PCR, yet TCRdb's version contains in-frame clones alone and is incomplete. The table records tens of thousands of clones, about 82% of them present only once. The sequencing sample was made of blood. These TCRs come from a man aged 25-45 years in good health.

The V and J genes are TRBV10-2 and TRBJ2-7; no reliable D call. V dropped 3 bases and J dropped 4 bases, with 4 bases sitting between them. The germline V gene has CDR1 WSHSY and CDR2 SAAADI. The CDR3 totals 11 residues. The CDR3 DNA follows: TGCGCCAGCAGTGACCATTACGAGCAGTACTTC. This codes for CASSDHYEQYF.

In its sample, this clone was seen once. The chain joins TRBV25-1 to TRBJ1-3; possible D gene TRBD1, 5 bases. CDR1 MGHDK and CDR2 SYGVNS come from the germline V gene. The V end lost 6 bases, the J end lost 8 bases, and 17 bases lay between the germline ends. The CDR3 totals 14 residues. The CDR3, as DNA: TGTGCCAGCAGCCGGGGCAGTAAGGGATACACCATATATTTT. This gives the protein CASSRGSKGYTIYF.

The rearrangement uses TRBV9 and TRBJ2-7; D may correspond to TRBD1 or TRBD2 (6 bases each). This CDR3 contains 15 residues. Per the germline V gene, CDR1 is SGDLS and CDR2 is YYNGEE. V was clipped by 5 bases and J by 5 bases, with 20 bases between them. The CDR3 loop is CASSRRPAGEDEQYF. The CDR3 coding sequence is TGTGCCAGCAGTCGTAGACCGGCAGGGGAGGACGAGCAGTACTTC.

The J gene is TRBJ2-1, the V gene TRBV15; D uncertain. The CDR3 covers 13 residues. Germline V gives CDR1 LNHNV, CDR2 YYDKDF (reference sequence). Trimming took 2 bases from V and 7 from J, leaving 9 bases between them. The CDR3: CATSRKSVNEQFF. DNA for the CDR3: TGTGCCACCAGCAGAAAGTCAGTGAATGAGCAGTTCTTC.

This sequence joins TRBV29-1 and TRBJ1-1, with 7 positions matching TRBD1. This CDR3 is 13 amino acids long. The V gene end was trimmed by 5 bases and the J gene end by 6 bases; junction bases not matched to a gene: 9. Per germline, CDR1 SQVTM and CDR2 ANQGSEA. The CDR3: CSVSRQGGSEAFF. For the CDR3, the DNA is TGCAGCGTTAGCCGACAGGGAGGTTCTGAAGCTTTCTTT.

In regard to this clone: Germline is not matched at one junction end, which may reflect a read error. This rearrangement joins TRBV14 to TRBJ1-1; D may be TRBD1 (6 bases). Germline CDR1 SGHDN, CDR2 FVKESK. CDR3 length: 14 residues. The CDR3 nucleotides read TGTGCCAGCAGCAAAGAAGTCAGGGGTGCTGAAGCTTTCTTT. Amino acid sequence: CASSKEVRGAEAFF.

J is TRBJ1-5 and V is TRBV2, with 8 bases lining up with TRBD1. J was trimmed by 4 bases and V by 5 bases; bases with no gene match: 4. CDR1 and CDR2 from the germline V gene are SNHLY and FYNNEI. This CDR3 has 14 amino acids. DNA for the CDR3: TGTGCCAGCAGTAGGGGACAGGCTAATCAGCCCCAGCATTTT. Translating it yields CASSRGQANQPQHF.

The chain couples TRBV30 to TRBJ2-7, with unresolved D. The germline CDR1 and CDR2 sequences are GTSNPN and SVGIG (reference sequence). The V gene lost 4 bases and the J gene lost 9 bases, with 13 bases spanning the gap. CDR3 length: 11 amino acids. The CDR3 DNA reads as TGTGCCTGGAACACCCTGAGAGGGCAGTACTTC. Protein: CAWNTLRGQYF.

The V gene is TRBV28, the J gene TRBJ1-4; D possibly corresponds to TRBD1 (6 bases). Germline CDR1 is MDHEN and CDR2 is SYDVKM. This CDR3 has 14 amino acids. The CDR3 spells CASQGIRTNEKLFF. The DNA of the CDR3 is TGTGCGTCACAGGGAATCAGGACTAATGAAAAACTGTTTTTT.

V and J are TRBV6-5 and TRBJ2-3; 7 nucleotides align to TRBD2. Germline V gene sequence: CDR1 MNHEY, CDR2 SVGAGI. The CDR3 runs 15 residues. V shed 2 bases and J 8 bases; nucleotides not matched to a gene: 10. CDR3 bases: TGTGCCAGCAGTTACGAACCTAGCGGAAGGGGTACGCAGTATTTT. Encoded protein: CASSYEPSGRGTQYF.

The chain has TRBV5-4 and TRBJ2-1; 8 bases map to TRBD1. Germline loops: CDR1 SGHNT, CDR2 YYREEE (reference sequence). Germline trimming cut 4 bases from V and 5 bases from J; bases unmatched to any gene: 2. The CDR3 is 13 residues long. The CDR3 DNA sequence: TGTGCCAGCAGCGGGGGACAGGACAATGAGCAGTTCTTC. The encoded protein is CASSGGQDNEQFF.

The chain carries TRBV6-1 and TRBJ2-3; D is perhaps TRBD1 (5 bases). In germline, CDR1 is MNHNS, CDR2 SASEGT. Between the trimmed V and J ends, which lost 2 bases and 2 bases, there was a span of 8 bases. This CDR3 comprises 14 residues. In DNA form, the CDR3 reads TGTGCCAGCAGTGAACAGGACATCACAGATACGCAGTATTTT. Its translation: CASSEQDITDTQYF.

The rearrangement uses TRBV10-3 and TRBJ2-3; 9 bases agree with TRBD2. CDR3 length: 15 amino acids. The germline V gene has CDR1 ENHRY and CDR2 SYGVKD. The CDR3: CASGGSGGPTDTQYF. The DNA of the CDR3 is TGTGCATCTGGGGGTAGCGGGGGACCCACAGATACGCAGTATTTT.

This chain's CDR3 is CAINRLAGEQYF. In DNA form, the CDR3 reads TGTGCCATCAACCGACTAGCTGGCGAGCAGTACTTC. This chain joins TRBV6-4 and TRBJ2-7; TRBD2 matches at 7 bases. V trimming: 10 bases; J trimming: 6 bases; junction bases outside the gene matches: 9. The germline gives CDR1 MRHNA, CDR2 SNTAGT. The CDR3 spans 12 residues.

The rearrangement uses TRBV2 and TRBJ2-7; D unresolved. Per germline, CDR1 SNHLY and CDR2 FYNNEI. The length of the CDR3 is 11 residues. V was clipped by 8 bases and J by 1 base, with 6 bases between them. CDR3 sequence: CASSKSYEQYF. CDR3 DNA sequence: TGTGCCAGCTCGAAATCCTACGAGCAGTACTTC.

The chain employs TRBV3-1 (or the pseudogene TRBV3-2) and TRBJ1-5; D remains ambiguous. This CDR3 comprises 14 residues. The V and J ends lost 0 bases and 3 bases respectively, with 6 bases between them. Germline CDR1 and CDR2: LGHDT and YNNKEL (reference sequence). The chain's CDR3 is CASSQDLNNQPQHF. DNA of the CDR3: TGTGCCAGCAGCCAAGATCTCAACAATCAGCCCCAGCATTTT.

This clone was seen once. This sequence joins TRBV7-9 and TRBJ1-2, with D possibly being TRBD1 (5 bases). Trimming removed 5 bases at V and 2 bases at J, with 9 bases between. Germline-derived CDR1 and CDR2 are SEHNR and FQNEAQ (reference sequence). The CDR3 runs 13 residues. The CDR3: CASSLRTNYGYTF. As DNA, the CDR3 is TGTGCCAGCAGCCTCCGGACAAACTATGGCTACACCTTC.

J is TRBJ1-2 and V is TRBV6-5, with D perhaps TRBD1 (5 bases). The CDR3 is 12 residues long. Germline CDR1 and CDR2: MNHEY and SVGAGI. V was trimmed by 4 bases and J by 8 bases, leaving 11 bases between them. CDR3 sequence: CASSSTGGGYTF. The CDR3 coding sequence is TGTGCCAGCAGTTCAACAGGCGGAGGCTACACCTTC.

The J gene is TRBJ1-5, the V gene TRBV19; the D is unclear. CDR1 and CDR2 (germline): LNHDA, SQIVND (reference sequence). V lost 9 bases to trimming and J lost 7 bases, with 16 bases between them. There are 13 residues in the CDR3. CDR3 protein: CASAVGLLQPQHF. Written as DNA, the CDR3 is TGTGCCAGCGCAGTGGGCCTTTTGCAGCCCCAGCATTTT.

J is TRBJ2-3 and V is TRBV5-1; no firm D call. The CDR3 totals 14 residues. Between the trimmed V and J ends, which lost 0 bases and 2 bases, there was a span of 7 bases. Germline V CDR1 and CDR2: SGHRS, YFSETQ. CDR3 sequence reads: CASSLEFLTDTQYF. DNA for the CDR3: TGCGCCAGCAGCTTGGAGTTTCTCACAGATACGCAGTATTTT.